This T cell receptor beta chain was sequenced during a study of CD8+ T cells in alopecia areata. V was trimmed by 2 bases and J by 2 bases, leaving 12 bases between them. CDR1 and CDR2 (germline): MGHRA, YSYEKL. This CDR3 has 16 amino acids. Treatment denoted: oral pan-JAK inhibitor, 5-10 mg twice daily. Following RNA extraction, reverse transcription yielded cDNA that acted as the sequencing template. Libraries were prepared by immunoSEQ multiplex PCR; TCRdb keeps only in-frame clonotypes and omits some of them. Here the sample spans around 210,000 clones, around 66% being singletons. Here the sequenced sample was CD4+ T cells sorted from blood, taken at week 4, from a patient treated with tofacitinib. The sequence came from a human donor with alopecia areata. The chain uses TRBV4-1 and TRBJ1-4; D perhaps matches TRBD1 (5 bases). CDR3 amino acids: CASSQPVRGTNEKLFF. CDR3 nucleotides: TGCGCCAGCAGCCAACCCGTCCGGGGGACTAATGAAAAACTGTTTTTT.